A single sample is the source of the 25 T cell receptor beta chains below, sequenced in a study of molecular identifiers for immune sequencing clone quantification. TCRdb called the PCR reads again in MiXCR, with one record for every CDR3 protein. The sample lists around 480,000 distinct CDR3 sequences, roughly 25% occurring once. The sequenced sample consisted of naive CD8+ T cells from blood, with Jurkat cell RNA spiked in. The subset is: FACS-sorted CD8+CD4-CCR7+CD45RA+ naive T cells. These receptors all come from a human donor in good health. Some libraries in this study had Jurkat cell RNA spiked in.

This clonotype was observed a single time. This may come from a read error, since a much larger clone is one base off. The chain is built from TRBV4-2 and TRBJ2-7; 7 bases are shared with TRBD2. The CDR3 is 16 amino acids. Looked up from germline, CDR1 is LGHNA and CDR2 is YNFKEQ. The junction had 7 bases not matched to a gene; V was cut back by 0 bases and J by 2 bases. Here the CDR3 DNA reads TGTGCCAGCAGCCAAGAATGGCTAGCGGCGCCCTACGAGCAGTACTTC. Amino acids: CASSQEWLAAPYEQYF.

As to this clonotype: At one end, the junction sequence differs from germline, possibly due to a read error. The V gene is TRBV6-1, the J gene TRBJ1-5; D uncertain. The CDR3 sequence is 13 residues long. The germline CDR1 and CDR2 sequences are MNHNS and SASEGT. CDR3 residues: CASSDRTNQLQHF. The DNA of the CDR3 is TGTGCCAGCAGTGACAGGACCAATCAGCTCCAGCATTTT.

Of note for this clonotype: Given the absence of the conserved phenylalanine or tryptophan at the CDR3 end, a read error is likely. The gene calls are TRBV12-3 or TRBV12-4 and TRBJ2-3, with D unresolved. The CDR3 length is 14 residues. V gave up 6 bases and J gave up 6 bases, with 16 bases separating them. The CDR3 sequence: CASSPNLLRDTQYS. In DNA form, the CDR3 reads TGTGCCAGCAGCCCGAATCTACTGAGGGATACGCAGTATTCT.

J is TRBJ1-1 and V is TRBV5-6, with 7 bases that match TRBD1. The V gene end was trimmed by 4 bases and the J gene end by 3 bases; junction bases not matched to a gene: 12. This CDR3 comprises 16 residues. In germline, CDR1 is SGHDT, CDR2 YYEEEE. CDR3 in amino acids: CASSLWTGLFDTEAFF. As DNA, the CDR3 is TGTGCCAGCAGCCTATGGACAGGACTATTTGACACTGAAGCTTTCTTT.

The V gene is TRBV7-2, the J gene TRBJ1-5; D may be TRBD1 (5 bases). CDR3 size: 15 residues. V dropped 1 base and J dropped 7 bases, with 14 bases sitting between them. Germline-derived CDR1 and CDR2 are SGHTA and FQGNSA. The DNA for the CDR3 is TGTGCCAGCAGCTTAGACCATGGGGCCCACCAGCCCCAGCATTTT. It yields the protein CASSLDHGAHQPQHF.

This clonotype was seen a few times. V is TRBV7-6 and J is TRBJ2-2, with D perhaps matching TRBD2 (6 bases). V was clipped by 5 bases and J by 2 bases, with 15 bases between them. This CDR3 has 16 amino acids. The germline V gene encodes CDR1 SGHVS and CDR2 FNYEAQ. The CDR3 loop reads CASSPTGSVNTGELFF. For the CDR3, the DNA is TGTGCCAGCAGCCCGACCGGGAGTGTCAACACCGGGGAGCTGTTTTTT.

On this clonotype: A single base separates this from a much larger clone, so it may be a read error. Since the CDR3 does not end with the conserved phenylalanine or tryptophan, this likely comes from a read error. V is TRBV7-2 and J is TRBJ2-7; tentative D call: TRBD2 (5 bases). V was trimmed by 3 bases and J by 3 bases, leaving 12 bases between them. Germline lookup yields CDR1 SGHTA and CDR2 FQGNSA. This CDR3 has 14 residues. This CDR3 is CASSFGVGDYEQYI. CDR3 bases: TGTGCCAGCAGCTTCGGGGTCGGGGACTACGAGCAGTACATC.

This clonotype was seen at least ten times. The genes are TRBV7-2 and TRBJ2-7, with 8 bases that match TRBD2. In germline, CDR1 is SGHTA, CDR2 FQGNSA. This CDR3 region has 15 residues. V lost 5 bases, J lost 2 bases, and 8 bases stayed unmatched. DNA of the CDR3: TGTGCCAGCAGCCTGTTTGGCGGGGGGCCCTACGAGCAGTACTTC. Translating gives CASSLFGGGPYEQYF.

This clonotype has a count of ten or more. This chain links TRBV20-1 with TRBJ2-7; a possible D gene is TRBD2 (5 bases). This CDR3 is 13 amino acids long. Germline assignment: CDR1 DFQATT and CDR2 SNEGSKA (reference sequence). V lost 0 bases and J 4 bases, leaving 10 bases between the germline ends. The CDR3 DNA follows: TGCAGTGCTAGAGAGGGTCTAGCTTACGAGCAGTACTTC. It specifies CSAREGLAYEQYF.

This clonotype was detected only a few times. CDR3 nucleotide sequence: TGTGCCAGCAGTTACTCCCTGGGACGGCCCCTGAACACTGAAGCTTTCTTT. Its translation: CASSYSLGRPLNTEAFF. V and J are TRBV6-5 and TRBJ1-1; the D gene is possibly TRBD1 (5 bases). This CDR3 comprises 17 residues. Germline loops: CDR1 MNHEY, CDR2 SVGAGI. Trimming took off 0 bases at V and 0 bases at J, with 14 bases between the two ends.

This clonotype came up many times. This chain uses TRBV2 with TRBJ1-1; unclear D gene. From germline, CDR1 is SNHLY and CDR2 FYNNEI. This CDR3 contains 14 residues. Trimming shortened V by 2 bases and J by 2 bases, and 9 bases separated the two germline ends. In DNA form, the CDR3 reads TGTGCCAGCAGTGAATGGAGCAGCAACACTGAAGCTTTCTTT. It translates to CASSEWSSNTEAFF.

This clonotype was seen ten or more times. The chain links TRBV29-1 to TRBJ1-1, with D unresolved. The CDR3 sequence is 13 residues long. V lost 1 base to trimming and J lost 1 base, with 7 bases between them. Germline CDR1 reads SQVTM; CDR2 reads ANQGSEA. CDR3 residues: CSVEVWENTEAFF. For the CDR3, the DNA is TGCAGCGTTGAAGTCTGGGAGAACACTGAAGCTTTCTTT.

In its sample, this clonotype was seen many times. This rearrangement joins TRBV20-1 to TRBJ2-7; D is uncertain. This CDR3 comprises 12 residues. Trimming removed 0 bases at V and 4 bases at J, with 7 bases between. Germline lookup yields CDR1 DFQATT and CDR2 SNEGSKA (reference sequence). The DNA for the CDR3 is TGCAGTGCTAGAGATCGGTCTTACGAGCAGTACTTC. The encoded protein is CSARDRSYEQYF.

This chain joins TRBV7-2 and TRBJ1-1; possibly TRBD1 for D (6 bases). This CDR3 contains 13 residues. The germline gives CDR1 SGHTA, CDR2 FQGNSA. With 6 bases removed from V and 7 bases from J, the gap between germline ends came to 15 bases. In DNA, the CDR3 is TGTGCCAGCAGGCTGGACAGTTTTAATGAAGCTTTCTTT. This sequence encodes CASRLDSFNEAFF.

V is TRBV4-1 and J is TRBJ2-5; 8 nucleotides align to TRBD1. The CDR3 contains 15 residues. Trimming took 5 bases from V and 4 from J; bases not matched to a gene: 9. The germline CDR1 and CDR2 sequences are MGHRA and YSYEKL. CDR3 bases: TGCGCCAGCAGCATACGAGCCGGGACAGGAGAGACCCAGTACTTC. Residues: CASSIRAGTGETQYF.

As regards this clonotype: A read error is likely, as this CDR3 ends without the conserved phenylalanine or tryptophan. V and J are TRBV7-9 and TRBJ2-3; D is possibly TRBD1 or TRBD2 (5 bases each). Per the germline V gene, CDR1 is SEHNR and CDR2 is FQNEAQ (reference sequence). The CDR3 runs 12 residues. V lost 5 bases and J 6 bases, leaving 9 bases between the germline ends. The CDR3 loop is CASSPGTDTQYL. CDR3 nucleotide sequence: TGTGCCAGCAGCCCAGGGACGGATACGCAGTATCTT.

This clonotype was recorded at least ten times. The V and J genes are TRBV28 and TRBJ2-7; D is unresolved. Per the germline V gene, CDR1 is MDHEN and CDR2 is SYDVKM. The germline V and J ends were trimmed by 7 bases and 6 bases, with 13 bases remaining between them. The CDR3 spans 12 residues. This CDR3 is CASKLPFGEQYF. As DNA, the CDR3 is TGTGCCAGCAAGCTCCCGTTCGGCGAGCAGTACTTC.

The chain uses TRBV25-1 and TRBJ2-1, with TRBD1 matching over 8 bases. Germline CDR1 MGHDK, CDR2 SYGVNS. The CDR3 extends over 14 amino acids. V was clipped by 8 bases and J by 6 bases; unmatched bases: 9. The CDR3 loop reads CASGHQGAINEQFF. The CDR3 nucleotides read TGTGCCAGCGGCCATCAGGGGGCAATCAATGAGCAGTTCTTC.

The gene calls are TRBV10-3 and TRBJ2-7; D uncertain. Germline V gene sequence: CDR1 ENHRY, CDR2 SYGVKD. The CDR3 sequence is 14 residues long. V gave up 5 bases and J gave up 0 bases, with 11 bases separating them. Written as DNA, the CDR3 is TGTGCCATCAGTACTCCGCCCAACTCCTACGAGCAGTACTTC. This translates into CAISTPPNSYEQYF.

This clonotype appeared many times. The chain has TRBV27 and TRBJ2-3; perhaps D is TRBD1 or TRBD2 (5 bases each). Deletions cut 5 bases from V and 2 bases from J, with 11 bases between. Per germline, CDR1 MNHEY and CDR2 SMNVEV (reference sequence). The CDR3 sequence is 14 residues long. DNA of the CDR3: TGTGCCAGCAGTAACGGGGCCCTCACAGATACGCAGTATTTT. It specifies CASSNGALTDTQYF.

This clonotype was detected only once. Compared with germline, one end of the junction differs, possibly owing to a read error. The rearrangement links TRBV20-1 to TRBJ2-7; D is uncertain. CDR3 length: 11 amino acids. In germline, CDR1 is DFQATT, CDR2 SNEGSKA (reference sequence). Here the CDR3 reads CSDRAEDEQYF. CDR3 in DNA: TGCAGTGATAGAGCCGAGGACGAGCAGTACTTC.

This clonotype appeared a few times. The chain carries TRBV7-9 and TRBJ2-7; D call uncertain. This CDR3 comprises 18 residues. The germline V and J ends were trimmed by 1 base and 6 bases, with 25 bases remaining between them. Germline loops: CDR1 SEHNR, CDR2 FQNEAQ (reference sequence). In DNA, the CDR3 is TGTGCCAGCAGCTTAGACGTCGTTGTCTTACAGTCCACGAGCGAGCAGTACTTC. Residues: CASSLDVVVLQSTSEQYF. The full variable domain, in which reference TRBV7-9 and TRBJ2-7 provide the parts outside the CDR3, is DTGVSQNPRHKITKRGQNVTFRCDPISEHNRLYWYRQTLGQGPEFLTYFQNEAQLEKSRLLSDRFSAERPKGSFSTLEIQRTEQGDSAMYLCASSLDVVVLQSTSEQYFGPGTRLTVT.

Only one count was recorded for this clonotype. It differs at one base from a far larger clone, so likely a read error. V gene TRBV4-1 combines with J gene TRBJ2-7, with D unresolved. The germline CDR1 and CDR2 sequences are MGHRA and YSYEKL. The CDR3 contains 13 residues. The CDR3 loop reads CASSPPSSYGQYF. DNA for the CDR3: TGCGCCAGCAGCCCCCCCAGTTCCTACGGGCAGTACTTC.

This clonotype was picked up many times. The CDR3 DNA follows: TGTGCCAGCAGCTGGAGGGGTACCGGGGAGCTGTTTTTT. Translation: CASSWRGTGELFF. The V and J genes are TRBV5-4 and TRBJ2-2, with D perhaps matching TRBD2 (6 bases). Germline V gene lookup returns CDR1 SGHNT and CDR2 YYREEE (reference sequence). The germline V and J ends were trimmed by 3 bases and 5 bases, with 8 bases remaining between them. The CDR3 is 13 amino acids. Full variable domain (rest looked up from reference TRBV5-4 and TRBJ2-2): ETGVTQSPTHLIKTRGQQVTLRCSSQSGHNTVSWYQQALGQGPQFIFQYYREEENGRGNFPPRFSGLQFPNYSSELNVNALELDDSALYLCASSWRGTGELFFGEGSRLTVL.

Turning to this clonotype: One end of the junction fails to match germline, which may point to a read error. The chain recombines TRBV18 with TRBJ1-1; D perhaps matches TRBD1 (6 bases). This CDR3 region has 17 residues. Germline assignment: CDR1 KGHSH and CDR2 LQKENI. The CDR3 nucleotides are TGTGCCTGCTCACCATATAGGGGGGGCACGGGGAACACTGAAGCTTTCTTT. Encoded protein: CACSPYRGGTGNTEAFF.